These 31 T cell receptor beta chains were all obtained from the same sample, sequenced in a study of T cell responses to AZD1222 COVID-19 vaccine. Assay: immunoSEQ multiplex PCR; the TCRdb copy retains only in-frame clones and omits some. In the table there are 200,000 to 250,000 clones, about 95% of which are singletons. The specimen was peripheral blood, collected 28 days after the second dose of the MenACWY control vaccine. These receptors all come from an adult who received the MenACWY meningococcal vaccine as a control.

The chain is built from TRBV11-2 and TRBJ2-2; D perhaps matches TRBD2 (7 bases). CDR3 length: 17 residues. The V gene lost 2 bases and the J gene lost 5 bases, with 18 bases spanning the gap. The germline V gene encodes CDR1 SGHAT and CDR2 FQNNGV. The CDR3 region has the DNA TGTGCCAGCAGCTTACAAAGGGCGGGGGCTTCGACCGGGGAGCTGTTTTTT. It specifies CASSLQRAGASTGELFF.

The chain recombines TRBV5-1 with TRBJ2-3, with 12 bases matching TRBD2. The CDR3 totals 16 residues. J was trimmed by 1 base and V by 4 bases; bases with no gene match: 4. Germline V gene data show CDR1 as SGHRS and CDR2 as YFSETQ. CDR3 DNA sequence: TGCGCCAGCAGCACGGGACTAGCGGGCCGCACAGATACGCAGTATTTT. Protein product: CASSTGLAGRTDTQYF.

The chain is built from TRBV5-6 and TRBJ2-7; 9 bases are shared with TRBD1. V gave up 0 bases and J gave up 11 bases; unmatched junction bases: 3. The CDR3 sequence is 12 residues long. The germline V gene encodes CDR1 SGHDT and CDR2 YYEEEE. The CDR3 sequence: CASSLGRQGEYF. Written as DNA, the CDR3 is TGTGCCAGCAGCTTGGGGAGACAGGGGGAGTACTTC. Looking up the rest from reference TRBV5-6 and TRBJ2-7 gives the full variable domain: DAGVTQSPTHLIKTRGQQVTLRCSPKSGHDTVSWYQQALGQGPQFIFQYYEEEERQRGNFPDRFSGHQFPNYSSELNVNALLLGDSALYLCASSLGRQGEYFGPGTRLTVT.

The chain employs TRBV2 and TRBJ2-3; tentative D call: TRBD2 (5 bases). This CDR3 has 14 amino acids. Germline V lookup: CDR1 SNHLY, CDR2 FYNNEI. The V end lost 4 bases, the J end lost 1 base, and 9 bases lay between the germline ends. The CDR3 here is CASSVMEGTDTQYF. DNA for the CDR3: TGTGCCAGCAGTGTTATGGAGGGCACAGATACGCAGTATTTT.

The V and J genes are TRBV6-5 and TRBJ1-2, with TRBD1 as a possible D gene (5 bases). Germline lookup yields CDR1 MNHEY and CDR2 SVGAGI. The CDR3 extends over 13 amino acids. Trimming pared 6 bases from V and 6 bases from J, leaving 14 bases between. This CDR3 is CASSINGGNGYTF. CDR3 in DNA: TGTGCCAGCAGCATAAACGGGGGGAATGGCTACACCTTC.

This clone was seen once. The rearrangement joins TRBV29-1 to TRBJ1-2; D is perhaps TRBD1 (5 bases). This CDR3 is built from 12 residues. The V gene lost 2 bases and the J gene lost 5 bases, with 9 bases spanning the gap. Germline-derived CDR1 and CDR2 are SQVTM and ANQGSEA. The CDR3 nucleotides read TGCAGCGTTGAACAGGAGGGGTATGGCTACACCTTC. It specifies CSVEQEGYGYTF.

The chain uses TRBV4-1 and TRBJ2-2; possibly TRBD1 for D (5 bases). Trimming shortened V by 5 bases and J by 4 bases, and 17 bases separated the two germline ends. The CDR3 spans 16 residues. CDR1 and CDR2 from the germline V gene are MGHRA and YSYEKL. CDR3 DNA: TGCGCCAGCAGCGTCGCTGATCAGGGTGGCACCGGGGAGCTGTTTTTT. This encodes CASSVADQGGTGELFF.

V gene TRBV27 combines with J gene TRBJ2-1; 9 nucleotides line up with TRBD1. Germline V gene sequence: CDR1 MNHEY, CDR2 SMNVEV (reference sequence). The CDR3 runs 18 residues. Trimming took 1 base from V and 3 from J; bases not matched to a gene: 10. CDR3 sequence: CASSLLGQGGSGYNEQFF. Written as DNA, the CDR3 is TGTGCCAGCAGTTTATTGGGACAGGGTGGATCGGGCTACAATGAGCAGTTCTTC.

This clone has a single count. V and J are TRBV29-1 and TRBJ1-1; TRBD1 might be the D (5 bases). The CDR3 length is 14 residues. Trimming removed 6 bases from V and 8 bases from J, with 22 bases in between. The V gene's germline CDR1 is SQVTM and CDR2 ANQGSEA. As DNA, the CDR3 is TGCAGCGTGGGGGGTACACAGTCCCCTCGGGAAGCTTTCTTT. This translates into CSVGGTQSPREAFF.

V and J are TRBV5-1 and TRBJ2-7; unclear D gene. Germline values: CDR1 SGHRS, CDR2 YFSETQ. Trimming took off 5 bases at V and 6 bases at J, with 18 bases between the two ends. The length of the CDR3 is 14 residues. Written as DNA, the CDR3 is TGCGCCAGCAGGGAAGAGGCACGCTCCCGCGAGCAGTACTTC. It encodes CASREEARSREQYF.

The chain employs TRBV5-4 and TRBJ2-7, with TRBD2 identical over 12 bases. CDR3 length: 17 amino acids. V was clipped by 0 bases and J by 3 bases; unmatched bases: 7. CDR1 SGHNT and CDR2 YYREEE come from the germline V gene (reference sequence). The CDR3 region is CASSLDPTSGSIYEQYF. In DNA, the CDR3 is TGTGCCAGCAGCTTGGACCCGACTAGCGGGAGTATCTACGAGCAGTACTTC.

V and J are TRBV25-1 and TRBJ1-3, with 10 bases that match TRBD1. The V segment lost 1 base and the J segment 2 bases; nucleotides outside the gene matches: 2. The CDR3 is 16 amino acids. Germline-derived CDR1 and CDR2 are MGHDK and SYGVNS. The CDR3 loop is CASSEWGTGAGNTIYF. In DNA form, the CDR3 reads TGTGCCAGCAGTGAATGGGGGACAGGGGCTGGAAACACCATATATTTT.

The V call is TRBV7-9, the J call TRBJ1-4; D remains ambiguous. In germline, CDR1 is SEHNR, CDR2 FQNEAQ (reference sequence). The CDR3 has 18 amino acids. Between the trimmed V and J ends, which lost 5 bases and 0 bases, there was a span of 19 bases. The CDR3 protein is CASSPPRAGAATNEKLFF. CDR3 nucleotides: TGTGCCAGCAGCCCCCCGCGGGCAGGCGCCGCAACTAATGAAAAACTGTTTTTT.

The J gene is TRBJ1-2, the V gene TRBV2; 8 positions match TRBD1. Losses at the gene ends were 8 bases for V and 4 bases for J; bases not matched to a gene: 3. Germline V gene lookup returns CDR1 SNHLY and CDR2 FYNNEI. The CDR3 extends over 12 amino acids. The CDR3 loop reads CASSGTGYGYTF. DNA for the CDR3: TGTGCCAGCTCGGGGACAGGCTATGGCTACACCTTC.

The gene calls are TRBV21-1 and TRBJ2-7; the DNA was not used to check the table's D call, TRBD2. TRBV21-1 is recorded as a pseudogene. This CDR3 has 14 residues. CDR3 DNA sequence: TGTGCCAGCGGGCCCCGGGGGATCTCCTACGAGCAGTACTTC. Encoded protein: CASGPRGISYEQYF.

In DNA, the CDR3 is TGTGCCAGCAGTTTAAAATCAGATACGCAGTATTTT. Its translation: CASSLKSDTQYF. The rearrangement joins TRBV28 to TRBJ2-3; no clear D. V was shortened by 2 bases and J by 4 bases, with 4 bases between the two germline ends. Germline values: CDR1 MDHEN, CDR2 SYDVKM. CDR3 length: 12 amino acids.

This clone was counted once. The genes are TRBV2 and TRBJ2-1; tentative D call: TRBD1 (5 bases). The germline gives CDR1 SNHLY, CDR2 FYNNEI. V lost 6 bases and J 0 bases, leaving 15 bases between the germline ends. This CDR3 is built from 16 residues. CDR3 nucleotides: TGTGCCAGCAGGGCCCCGTGGGGCAGCTCCTACAATGAGCAGTTCTTC. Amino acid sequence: CASRAPWGSSYNEQFF.

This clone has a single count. The CDR3 DNA reads as TGTGCCAGCAGCTCTCCGGGACTAGGGAAGGCCTCAGATACGCAGTATTTT. This gives the protein CASSSPGLGKASDTQYF. The rearrangement links TRBV7-9 to TRBJ2-3, with 8 bases that match TRBD2. This CDR3 is built from 17 residues. Germline CDR1 reads SEHNR; CDR2 reads FQNEAQ (reference sequence). V lost 4 bases and J lost 4; bases outside the gene matches: 13.

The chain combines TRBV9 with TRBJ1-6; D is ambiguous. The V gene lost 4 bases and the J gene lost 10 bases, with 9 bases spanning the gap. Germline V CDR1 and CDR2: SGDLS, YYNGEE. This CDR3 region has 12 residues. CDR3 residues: CASSSESSPLHF. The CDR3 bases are TGTGCCAGCAGCAGCGAAAGCTCACCCCTCCACTTT.

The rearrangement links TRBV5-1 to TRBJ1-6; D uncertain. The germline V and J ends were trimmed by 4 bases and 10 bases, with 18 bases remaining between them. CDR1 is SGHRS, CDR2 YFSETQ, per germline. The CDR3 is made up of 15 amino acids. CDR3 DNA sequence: TGCGCCAGCAGCCCGGAGACGGATCGGAGGTCACCCCTCCACTTT. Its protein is CASSPETDRRSPLHF.

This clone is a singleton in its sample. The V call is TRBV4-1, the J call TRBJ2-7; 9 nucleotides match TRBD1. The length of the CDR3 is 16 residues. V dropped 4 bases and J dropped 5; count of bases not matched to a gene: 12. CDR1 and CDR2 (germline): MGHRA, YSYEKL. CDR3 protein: CASSLKGGTGSNEQYF. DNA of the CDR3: TGCGCCAGCAGCCTCAAGGGGGGGACAGGGTCCAACGAGCAGTACTTC.

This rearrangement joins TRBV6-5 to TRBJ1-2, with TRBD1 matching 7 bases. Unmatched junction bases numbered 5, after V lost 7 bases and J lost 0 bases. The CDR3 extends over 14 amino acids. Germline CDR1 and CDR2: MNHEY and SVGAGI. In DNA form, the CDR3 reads TGTGCCAGCACTCAAGGGACAGCTAACTATGGCTACACCTTC. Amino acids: CASTQGTANYGYTF.

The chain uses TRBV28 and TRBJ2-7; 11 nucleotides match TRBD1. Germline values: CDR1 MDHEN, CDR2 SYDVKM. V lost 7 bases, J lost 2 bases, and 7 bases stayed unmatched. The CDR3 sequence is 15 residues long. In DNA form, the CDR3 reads TGTGCCAGCACCCCGGGACAGGGGGGCGCCTACGAGCAGTACTTC. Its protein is CASTPGQGGAYEQYF. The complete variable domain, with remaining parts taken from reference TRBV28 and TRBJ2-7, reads DVKVTQSSRYLVKRTGEKVFLECVQDMDHENMFWYRQDPGLGLRLIYFSYDVKMKEKGDIPEGYSVSREKKERFSLILESASTNQTSMYLCASTPGQGGAYEQYFGPGTRLTVT.

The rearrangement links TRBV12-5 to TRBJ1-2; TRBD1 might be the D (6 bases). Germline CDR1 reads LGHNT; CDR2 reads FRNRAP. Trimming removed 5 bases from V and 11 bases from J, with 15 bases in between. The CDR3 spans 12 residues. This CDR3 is CASGPPGGSYTF. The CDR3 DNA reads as TGTGCTAGTGGTCCCCCGGGGGGCTCTTACACCTTC.

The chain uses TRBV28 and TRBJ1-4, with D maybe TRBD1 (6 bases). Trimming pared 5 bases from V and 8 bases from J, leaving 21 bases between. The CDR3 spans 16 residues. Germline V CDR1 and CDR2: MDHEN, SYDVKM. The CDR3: CASSIRDGGAYEKLFF. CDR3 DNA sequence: TGTGCCAGCAGTATCAGAGACGGGGGCGCATACGAAAAACTGTTTTTT.

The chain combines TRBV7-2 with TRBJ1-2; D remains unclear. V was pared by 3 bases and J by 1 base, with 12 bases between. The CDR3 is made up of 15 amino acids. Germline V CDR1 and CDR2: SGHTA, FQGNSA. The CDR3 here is CASSFLAVLNYGYTF. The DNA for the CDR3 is TGTGCCAGCAGCTTCCTAGCCGTACTTAACTATGGCTACACCTTC.

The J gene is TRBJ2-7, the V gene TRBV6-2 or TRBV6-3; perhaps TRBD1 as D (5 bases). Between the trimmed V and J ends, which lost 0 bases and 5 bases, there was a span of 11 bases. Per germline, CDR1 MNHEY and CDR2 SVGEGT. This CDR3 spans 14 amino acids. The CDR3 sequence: CASSYSGLTDEQYF. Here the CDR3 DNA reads TGTGCCAGCAGTTACTCAGGGCTGACAGACGAGCAGTACTTC.

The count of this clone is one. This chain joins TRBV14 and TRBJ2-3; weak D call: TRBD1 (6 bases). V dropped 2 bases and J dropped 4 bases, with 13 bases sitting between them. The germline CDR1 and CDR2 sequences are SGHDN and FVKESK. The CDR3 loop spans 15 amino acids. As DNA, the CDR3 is TGTGCCAGCAGCCAAAAACAGGGTCTTCCAGATACGCAGTATTTT. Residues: CASSQKQGLPDTQYF.

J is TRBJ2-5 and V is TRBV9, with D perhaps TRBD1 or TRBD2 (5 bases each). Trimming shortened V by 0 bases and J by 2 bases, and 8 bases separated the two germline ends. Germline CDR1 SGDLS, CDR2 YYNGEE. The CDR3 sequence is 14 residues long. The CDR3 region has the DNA TGTGCCAGCAGCGTAGCGGGGCTACAAGAGACCCAGTACTTC. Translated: CASSVAGLQETQYF. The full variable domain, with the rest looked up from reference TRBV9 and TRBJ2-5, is DSGVTQTPKHLITATGQRVTLRCSPRSGDLSVYWYQQSLDQGLQFLIQYYNGEERAKGNILERFSAQQFPDLHSELNLSSLELGDSALYFCASSVAGLQETQYFGPGTRLLVL.

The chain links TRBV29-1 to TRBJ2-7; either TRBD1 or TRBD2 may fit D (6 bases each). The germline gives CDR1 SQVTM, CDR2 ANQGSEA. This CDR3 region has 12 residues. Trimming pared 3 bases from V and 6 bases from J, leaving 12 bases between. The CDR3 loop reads CSVDKGGGEQYF. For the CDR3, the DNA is TGCAGCGTTGATAAGGGGGGCGGCGAGCAGTACTTC.

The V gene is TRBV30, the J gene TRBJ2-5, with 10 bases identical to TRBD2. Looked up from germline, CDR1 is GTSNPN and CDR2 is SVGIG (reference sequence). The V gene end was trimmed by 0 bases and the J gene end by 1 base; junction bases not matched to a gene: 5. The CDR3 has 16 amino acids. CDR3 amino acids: CAWSVGASGSQETQYF. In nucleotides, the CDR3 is TGTGCCTGGAGTGTAGGGGCTAGCGGGAGCCAAGAGACCCAGTACTTC.